This is a list of T cell receptor beta chains from one sample in a study of T cell responses to AZD1222 COVID-19 vaccine. Data came from immunoSEQ multiplex PCR; TCRdb stores just in-frame clones and leaves some out. The sample lists about 140,000 clones; 92% were seen once. Sequencing was performed on peripheral blood, taken on day 0 of AZD1222 vaccination. All receptors derive from an adult in good health. CDR3s include the opening cysteine and the closing phenylalanine or tryptophan. A D gene is named only where the DNA matches it firmly. Size values are once, few and many counts, or a class for expanded clones, and some rows have none.

.,TRBJ1-1,TRBV19,.,CASSVQGNTEAFF,TGTGCCAGTAGTGTGCAGGGAAACACTGAAGCTTTCTTT
.,TRBJ2-1,TRBV7-3,.,CASSSNKGDYYNEQFF,TGTGCCAGCAGCTCTAATAAGGGGGATTACTACAATGAGCAGTTCTTC
.,TRBJ2-5,TRBV3-1/TRBV3-2,.,CASSQETQYF,TGTGCCAGCAGCCAAGAGACCCAGTACTTC
.,TRBJ2-7,TRBV18,.,CASSLFNSDSYEQYF,TGTGCCAGCTCACTGTTCAATTCCGACTCCTACGAGCAGTACTTC
.,TRBJ2-7,TRBV20-1,TRBD1,CSADREHEQYF,TGCAGTGCGGACAGGGAACACGAGCAGTACTTC
.,TRBJ2-7,TRBV7-2,TRBD1,CASSPRTGSYEQYF,TGTGCCAGCAGCCCCCGGACAGGTTCCTACGAGCAGTACTTC
.,TRBJ1-2,TRBV19,.,CASSPNREGGYTF,TGTGCCAGTAGTCCTAACAGGGAAGGCGGCTACACCTTC
.,TRBJ2-7,TRBV2,.,CASSQLAYEQYF,TGTGCCAGCAGCCAACTAGCTTACGAGCAGTACTTC
.,TRBJ2-1,TRBV11-2,.,CASSLVARTAGDNEQFF,TGTGCCAGCAGCTTAGTGGCGCGGACGGCAGGGGACAATGAGCAGTTCTTC
.,TRBJ2-7,TRBV24-1,.,CATSDGGRSTYEQYF,TGTGCCACCAGTGACGGGGGCCGTAGTACCTACGAGCAGTACTTC
.,TRBJ2-1,TRBV10-2,.,CASSESTRGNEQFF,TGCGCCAGCAGTGAGTCTACGAGGGGCAATGAGCAGTTCTTC
once,TRBJ2-7,TRBV7-2,TRBD2,CASSLGQAWASGRANEQYF,TGTGCCAGCAGCCTGGGACAGGCCTGGGCTAGCGGGAGGGCCAACGAGCAGTACTTC
few,TRBJ2-3,TRBV7-2,.,CASSLARAETDTQYF,TGTGCCAGCAGCTTAGCCCGGGCCGAAACAGATACGCAGTATTTT
.,TRBJ1-1,TRBV6-5,.,CASSYAAGIYTEAFF,TGTGCCAGCAGTTACGCGGCGGGGATTTACACTGAAGCTTTCTTT
.,TRBJ2-2,TRBV29-1,TRBD2,CSGKTSGDTGELFF,TGCAGCGGGAAGACTAGCGGGGATACCGGGGAGCTGTTTTTT
.,TRBJ2-6,TRBV14,.,CASSHRQAFSGANVLTF,TGTGCCAGCAGCCATCGACAGGCTTTCTCTGGGGCCAACGTCCTGACTTTC
once,TRBJ2-7,TRBV18,.,CASSPGLMTYEQYF,TGTGCCAGCTCACCAGGGCTGATGACCTACGAGCAGTACTTC
few,TRBJ2-7,TRBV14,.,CASSRTYYEQYF,TGTGCCAGCAGCCGTACTTACTACGAGCAGTACTTC
.,TRBJ2-7,TRBV6-1,.,CASSEAGTNYEQYF,TGTGCCAGCAGTGAAGCTGGGACAAACTACGAGCAGTACTTC
.,TRBJ2-5,TRBV11-3,TRBD2,CASSSRLAGGGETQYF,TGTGCCAGCAGCTCCCGCCTAGCGGGAGGGGGTGAGACCCAGTACTTC
.,TRBJ1-2,TRBV5-6,.,CASSFGAGVYGYTF,TGTGCCAGCAGCTTCGGGGCGGGGGTCTATGGCTACACCTTC
.,TRBJ2-7,TRBV15,.,CATSAEGGYEQYF,TGTGCCACCAGCGCGGAGGGGGGCTACGAGCAGTACTTC
.,TRBJ2-1,TRBV4-1,.,CASSHYSWQFF,TGCGCCAGCAGCCATTACTCCTGGCAGTTCTTC
once,TRBJ2-7,TRBV6-5,TRBD2,CASRLPGLGTYEQYF,TGTGCCAGCAGACTCCCGGGACTAGGTACCTACGAGCAGTACTTC
.,TRBJ2-1,TRBV13,TRBD2,CASSSRGTSGSHEQFF,TGTGCCAGCAGCTCCCGTGGGACTAGCGGGAGCCATGAGCAGTTCTTC
.,TRBJ2-7,TRBV9,TRBD2,CASSVALGTKSYEQYF,TGTGCCAGCAGCGTAGCGCTTGGGACTAAGTCCTACGAGCAGTACTTC
.,TRBJ2-5,TRBV6-1,.,CASSVVWGATQETQYF,TGTGCCAGCAGTGTAGTATGGGGGGCCACCCAAGAGACCCAGTACTTC
.,TRBJ2-1,TRBV29-1,.,CSVAIIGQFF,TGCAGCGTTGCCATCATCGGGCAGTTCTTC
.,TRBJ2-2,TRBV4-1,.,CASSQEWRTGELFF,TGCGCCAGCAGCCAAGAGTGGCGGACCGGGGAGCTGTTTTTT
.,TRBJ1-2,TRBV7-2,.,CASSLNEGTGYTF,TGTGCCAGCAGCCTGAATGAAGGGACAGGCTACACCTTC
.,TRBJ2-7,TRBV19,.,CASSIGGTYSYEQYF,TGTGCCAGTAGTATCGGTGGCACTTACTCCTACGAGCAGTACTTC
.,TRBJ2-1,TRBV11-3,.,CASSPLRTVSYNEQFF,TGTGCCAGCAGCCCCCTGCGAACCGTCTCCTACAATGAGCAGTTCTTC
once,TRBJ1-1,TRBV28,TRBD1,CASSLRDRGFTEAFF,TGTGCCAGCAGTTTAAGAGACAGGGGGTTCACTGAAGCTTTCTTT
.,TRBJ1-1,TRBV5-1,.,CASSLGVGRANTEAFF,TGCGCCAGCAGCTTAGGCGTGGGACGGGCAAACACTGAAGCTTTCTTT
.,TRBJ2-4,TRBV27,.,CASSQSGNIQYF,TGTGCCAGCAGTCAGAGCGGAAACATTCAGTACTTC
.,TRBJ1-3,TRBV14,TRBD1,CASSPRQGAAGNTIYF,TGTGCCAGCAGCCCGCGACAGGGGGCGGCAGGAAACACCATATATTTT